This T cell receptor (beta chain) was recorded in a study of blood T cell repertoires in COVID-19. Whole-study context: T cells, B-cell-depleted T cells, or PBMCs supplied cDNA or gDNA.

In the original workflow: Reference gene primer amplification gave estimated nucleated cell counts. The table came from immunoSEQ multiplex PCR; TCRdb's copy has only in-frame clones and leaves some out. That table supplies the V and J calls and clone size; D and trimming were determined from the DNA. The profile covers about 62,000 clones, with around 91% appearing a single time and roughly 18% taken by the ten largest. In Seattle, patients joined the study during active infection and were tracked longitudinally. CDR1 and CDR2 (germline): LGHDT, YNNKEL (reference sequence). V lost 5 bases, J lost 0 bases, and 3 bases stayed unmatched. The CDR3 has 14 residues.

This clonotype originated in a woman aged 55-69 years with COVID-19, enrolled during active disease. The rearrangement joins TRBV3-1 (or the pseudogene TRBV3-2) to TRBJ2-7; 8 nucleotides align to TRBD1. Sequences were obtained from peripheral blood. CDR3 loop: CASSFGQGSYEQYF. CDR3 DNA: TGTGCCAGCAGCTTCGGACAGGGCTCCTACGAGCAGTACTTC.